The following is a TCR beta chain sequence with its context. The table lists this clonotype with many counts. This clone's antigen is unknown. No clone much larger than this one lies a single base away; base qualities are absent. The TCR beta CDR3 regions were amplified from RNA transcripts. The first round of RT-PCR for the TCR CDR3 was performed with the HTBI primer set and the Qiagen OneStep RT-PCR kit. Libraries were constructed in a second round of multiplex PCR, after which size selection and purification were carried out. The libraries were sequenced on an Illumina HiSeq2000 using paired-end 100 bp reads. On the authors' methods: Raw data were processed with SOAPnuke, discarding reads with adapters, uncalled bases, mean Phred below 15, or no exact constant-primer or identifier match. COPE v1.2.5 was used to merge high-quality paired reads, and clonotypes were defined as unique nucleotide sequences. MiTCR v1.1 was used to align clonotypes to the IMGT TRBV, TRBD and TRBJ reference segments. The analysis included only V-J combinations with a frequency above 0.0001, which together covered 99% to 99.2% of the repertoires. The TCS score was defined as the ratio of F50 (clonal expansion) to E x V (chaos), calculated using BLOSUM62-based TCRdist between CDR3 peptides within each V-J. Welch's t-statistics and random forest reduced roughly 500 V-J features to roughly 13, which were used in a naive Bayes classifier (R e1071). TCRdb reanalyzed the raw reads on its own, using fastp at Q25 for trimming and MiXCR for clone calling, and kept in-frame beta chains. Records with the same CDR3 protein are collapsed into one entry carrying the most frequent genes and DNA. The V and J calls follow TCRdb's processing rather than the paper's. For this sample the table gives about 690,000 distinct CDR3 sequences, of which 17% were detected only once. Around 15% of the sample is held by the ten biggest clonotypes.

The data are from a study of T cells in Graves' hyperthyroidism and ophthalmopathy (dated by TCRdb to between 2018 and 2021). Context from the whole study: Peripheral blood samples were taken at initial diagnosis, before any treatment was given. To identify distinguishing TCR V-J signatures, a discovery cohort of around 100 patients was used, comprising 40 to 45 with Graves' ophthalmopathy and under 60 with stable Graves' hyperthyroidism. Whether ophthalmopathy could be predicted prospectively was tested in an independent validation cohort made up of under 20 hyperthyroidism patients plus 17 patients who later progressed to ophthalmopathy. The 100 discovery patients were divided at random into training and test sets in a 7:3 ratio. Thyroid tissue and blood T-cell repertoires from six Graves' hyperthyroidism patients were also compared in the study. Following sampling, methimazole starting at 30 mg daily was given to hyperthyroidism patients, and high-dose intravenous methylprednisolone was given to ophthalmopathy patients. The paper describes TCR Vbeta CDR3 sequencing of roughly 130 peripheral blood samples, made up of fewer than 50 ophthalmopathy patients, 70 to 80 hyperthyroidism patients and 17 progressor patients. Study-level results and caveats: In cross-validation, a model built on a 13 V-J signature told ophthalmopathy apart from stable hyperthyroidism with 87.88% sensitivity and about 81% specificity, and in testing the same model reached 80%/75%. Blood samples also contained most of the expanded thyroid clonotypes (frequency above 0.001), which suggests that blood repertoires may reflect thyroid immune responses. No statistical method was used to set the sample size in advance, and investigators knew the group allocation. In validation, the model predicted progression to ophthalmopathy a median of 6.5 months before onset, with roughly 71% sensitivity and 72.22% specificity.

Spanning cysteine to phenylalanine, the CDR3 consists of 12 amino acids. The kept DNA is CDR3 alone, 36 bases in frame from the first base. V loses 2 bases, J loses 2 bases, and the germline ends lie 7 bases apart. As encoded in the germline V gene (reference sequence), CDR1 is GTSNPN while CDR2 is SVGIG. A patient counted as having stable Graves' hyperthyroidism if no progression to ophthalmopathy occurred over 18 months of follow-up. Hyperthyroidism patients were newly diagnosed, with disease duration under 2 months, and aged 18 to 65 years. Patients with uncontrolled infections, other autoimmune diseases, pregnancy or lactation were excluded. Clinical symptoms, serum thyroxine and TRAb, thyroid ultrasound, and orbital computed tomography formed the basis for the diagnoses. Ficoll-Paque density gradient centrifugation was used to isolate PBMCs from 10 ml of fresh peripheral blood. Total RNA was extracted with Trizol reagent, and quality was checked on an Agilent 2100 Bioanalyzer.

The chain is made from TRBV30 and TRBJ2-7; the D gene identity is not certain. This TCR was recovered from a man aged 50 to 60 with Graves' hyperthyroidism. The sample consisted of blood. The sequenced DNA: TGTGCCTGGAGTAGGCATGCCTACGAGCAGTACTTC. It specifies CAWSRHAYEQYF.